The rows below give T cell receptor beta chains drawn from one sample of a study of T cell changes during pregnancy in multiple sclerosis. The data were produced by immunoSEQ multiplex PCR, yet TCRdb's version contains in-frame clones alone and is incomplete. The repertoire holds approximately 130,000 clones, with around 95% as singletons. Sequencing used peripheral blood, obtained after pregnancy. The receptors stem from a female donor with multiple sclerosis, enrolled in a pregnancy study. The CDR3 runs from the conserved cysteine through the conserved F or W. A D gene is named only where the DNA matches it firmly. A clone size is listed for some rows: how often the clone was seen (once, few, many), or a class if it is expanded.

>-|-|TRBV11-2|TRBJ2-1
TGTGCCAGCAGTCCCGCAGGGTTTCAAGGATACAATGAGCAGTTCTTC
CASSPAGFQGYNEQFF
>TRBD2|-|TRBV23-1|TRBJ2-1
TGCGCCAGCAGTCAATGCGGGACTAGGGCAAATGAGCAGTTCTTC
CASSQCGTRANEQFF
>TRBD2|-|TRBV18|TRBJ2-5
TGTGCCAGCTCCCTGAACGGTGCGGGAGTCCACCAGACCCAGTACTTC
CASSLNGAGVHQTQYF
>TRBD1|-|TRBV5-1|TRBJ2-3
TGCGCCAGCAGCTTGAGGGACAGATCTAGCACAGATACGCAGTATTTT
CASSLRDRSSTDTQYF
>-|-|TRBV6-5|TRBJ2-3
TGTGCCAGCAGTTCTCCCAGGGGCGGGAGATATACGCAGTATTTT
CASSSPRGGRYTQYF
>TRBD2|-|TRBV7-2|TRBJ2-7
TGTGCCAGCAGCTTAAATAGTTTGCCTAGCGGGAGGTACGAGCAGTACTTC
CASSLNSLPSGRYEQYF
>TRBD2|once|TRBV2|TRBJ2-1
TGTGCCAGCAGTGGGACTAGCGGTAGCTCCTACAATGAGCAGTTCTTC
CASSGTSGSSYNEQFF
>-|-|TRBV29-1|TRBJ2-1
TGCAGCGTTGGACCTCGGCGGCTCAATGAGCAGTTCTTC
CSVGPRRLNEQFF
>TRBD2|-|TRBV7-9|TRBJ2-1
TGTGCCAGCAGCCCCCGCAGCGGGAGCTCCTACAATGAGCAGTTCTTC
CASSPRSGSSYNEQFF
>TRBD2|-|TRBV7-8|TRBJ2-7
TGTGCCAGCAGCTTAGTAGCGGGGGACTACGAGCAGTACTTC
CASSLVAGDYEQYF
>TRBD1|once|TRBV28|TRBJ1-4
TGTGCCAGCAGTATCGAGACAGGGCGACGTGCAAAACTGTTTTTT
CASSIETGRRAKLFF
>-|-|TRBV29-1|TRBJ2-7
TGCAGCGTTGAATCTCTATCCTCCTACGAGCAGTACTTC
CSVESLSSYEQYF
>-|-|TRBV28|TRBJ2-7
TGTGCCAGCAGTTACACCTACGAGCAGTACTTC
CASSYTYEQYF
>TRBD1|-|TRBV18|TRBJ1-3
TGTGCCAGCTCACCCTTGGGACAGGTTCCCTCTGGAAACACCATATATTTT
CASSPLGQVPSGNTIYF
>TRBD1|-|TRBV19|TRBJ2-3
TGTGCCAGTAGGGACAGGAACACAGATACGCAGTATTTT
CASRDRNTDTQYF
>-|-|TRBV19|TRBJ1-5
TGTGCCAGTAGTAAGGGCGGACAAATTCAGCCCCAGCATTTT
CASSKGGQIQPQHF
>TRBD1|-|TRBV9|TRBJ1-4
TGTGCCAGCAGCGCAGGGGGCACTAATGAAAAACTGTTTTTT
CASSAGGTNEKLFF
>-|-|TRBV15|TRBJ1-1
TGTGCCACGGCCGGACAGATGAACACTGAAGCTTTCTTT
CATAGQMNTEAFF
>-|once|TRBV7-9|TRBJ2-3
TGTGCCAGCAGCCATAGACTGACAGATACGCAGTATTTT
CASSHRLTDTQYF
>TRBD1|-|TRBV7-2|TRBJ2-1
TGTGCCAGCAGCTTCAGGGGGCATGAGCAGTTCTTC
CASSFRGHEQFF
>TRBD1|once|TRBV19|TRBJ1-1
TGTGCCAGTAGCCTACAGGGGGAGTGGACTGAAGCTTTCTTT
CASSLQGEWTEAFF
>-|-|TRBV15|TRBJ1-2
TGTGCCACCAGCAGAGACTCAGCTAACTATGGCTACACCTTC
CATSRDSANYGYTF
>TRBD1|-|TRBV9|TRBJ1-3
TGTGCCAGCAGCGTAGGGGGGGCAGGGGGTCTCTCTGGAAACACCATATATTTT
CASSVGGAGGLSGNTIYF
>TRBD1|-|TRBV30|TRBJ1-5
TGTGCCTGGAGTGTATCAGCTGGGACAGGGAAGAATCAGCCCCAGCATTTT
CAWSVSAGTGKNQPQHF
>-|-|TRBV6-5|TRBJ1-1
TGTGCCAGCAGTTACTCACCGGGGAACACTGAAGCTTTCTTT
CASSYSPGNTEAFF
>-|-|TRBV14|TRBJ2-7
TGTGCCAGCAGCCAAGGGCGGAAGGGGCCGACATCTCAGCAGTACTTC
CASSQGRKGPTSQQYF
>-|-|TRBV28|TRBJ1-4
TGTGCCAGCGGAACTTCGGGTAATGGGGAAAAACTGTTTTTT
CASGTSGNGEKLFF
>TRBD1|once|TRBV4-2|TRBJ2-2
TGTGCCAGCAGCCCGAGACAGGGGGAATTGGTTTCCGGGGAGCTGTTTTTT
CASSPRQGELVSGELFF
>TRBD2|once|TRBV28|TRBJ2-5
TGTGCCAGCAGGCAGCCGGGGGGGCCACAAGAGACCCAGTACTTC
CASRQPGGPQETQYF
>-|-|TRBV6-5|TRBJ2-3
TGTGCCAGCAGCCCCAGGGGATGGGGCACAGATACGCAGTATTTT
CASSPRGWGTDTQYF
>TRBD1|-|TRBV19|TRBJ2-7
TGTGCCAGCTCCAAGACAGGGATAGTCATCTACGAGCAGTACTTC
CASSKTGIVIYEQYF
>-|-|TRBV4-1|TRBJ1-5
TGCGCCAGCAGCCAAGAGTCGGGTGTGCGGAATCAGCCCCAGCATTTT
CASSQESGVRNQPQHF
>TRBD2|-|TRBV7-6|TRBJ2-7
TGTGCCAGCAGCCCCAGACTAGCGGATATTTACGAGCAGTACTTC
CASSPRLADIYEQYF
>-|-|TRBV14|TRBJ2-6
TGTGCCAGCAGCCGGACTCTTGGAAGATATTGGGCCGACAACCGCTCCTCTGGGGCCAACGTCCTGACTTTC
CASSRTLGRYWADNRSSGANVLTF
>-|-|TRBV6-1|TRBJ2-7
TGTGCCAGCGGGGCCGGGACATTTTACGAGCAGTACTTC
CASGAGTFYEQYF
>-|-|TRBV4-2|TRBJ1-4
TGTGCCAGCAGCCCGGCTCGGGTGTTGATTACAACTAATGAAAAACTGTTTTTT
CASSPARVLITTNEKLFF
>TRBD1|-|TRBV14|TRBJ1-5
TGTGCCAGCAGCCAATTAAGAGACAGGGACAAATATAGCAATCAGCCCCAGCATTTT
CASSQLRDRDKYSNQPQHF
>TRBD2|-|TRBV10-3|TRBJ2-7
TGTGCCATCAGTGAGTCCGGGACTAGCGGGTACGAGCAGTACTTC
CAISESGTSGYEQYF
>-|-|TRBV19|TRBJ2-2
TGTGCCAGTAGTATTACACGTATCGGGGAGCTGTTTTTT
CASSITRIGELFF
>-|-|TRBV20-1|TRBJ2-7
TGCAGTGCTGATCAGGGATTAGGGCAGTACTTC
CSADQGLGQYF
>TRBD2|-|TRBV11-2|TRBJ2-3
TGTGCCAGCAGCCCTGACCCCACGGGGGGTACGCAGTATTTT
CASSPDPTGGTQYF
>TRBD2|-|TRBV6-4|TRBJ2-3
TGTGCCAGGAGGACTAGCGGGACTTTTAGCACAGATACGCAGTATTTT
CARRTSGTFSTDTQYF
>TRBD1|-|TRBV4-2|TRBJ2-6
TGTGCCAGCAGCCAAGAAGCTAGGGGGCTTGGAGGGGCCAACGTCCTGACTTTC
CASSQEARGLGGANVLTF
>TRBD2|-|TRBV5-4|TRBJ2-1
TGTGCCAGCAGCTTAGCGGGGAGCTCCTACAATGAGCAGTTCTTC
CASSLAGSSYNEQFF
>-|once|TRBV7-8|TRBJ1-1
TGTGCCAGCAGTCACCGGGTTTCGGCTGAAGCTTTCTTT
CASSHRVSAEAFF
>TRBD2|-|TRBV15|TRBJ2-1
TGTGCCACCAGCACCGGGACTAGCGGGTTGTATGAGCAGTTCTTC
CATSTGTSGLYEQFF
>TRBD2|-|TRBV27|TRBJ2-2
TGTGCCAGCACGGGGGGGGCCGGGGAGCTGTTTTTT
CASTGGAGELFF
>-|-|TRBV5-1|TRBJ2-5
TGCGCCAGCGGAGAATGGCAGGGGAAACAAGAGACCCAGTACTTC
CASGEWQGKQETQYF
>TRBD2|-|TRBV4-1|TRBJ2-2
TGCGCCAGCAGCCAGCCCGGGGGGTCCGGGGAGCTGTTTTTT
CASSQPGGSGELFF
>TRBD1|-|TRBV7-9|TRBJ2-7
TGTGCCAGCAGCTTAAATTCCGGGACAGGGGCTGGCGAGCAGTACTTC
CASSLNSGTGAGEQYF
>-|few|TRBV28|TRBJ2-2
TGTGCCAGCACGCGGGGCACCGGGGAGCTGTTTTTT
CASTRGTGELFF
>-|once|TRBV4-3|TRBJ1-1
TGCGCCAGCAGCGGGACACCCAGAGGGACTGAAGCTTTCTTT
CASSGTPRGTEAFF
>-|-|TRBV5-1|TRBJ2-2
TGCGCCAGCAGCTTGAACAGGGTGGGCACCGGGGAGCTGTTTTTT
CASSLNRVGTGELFF
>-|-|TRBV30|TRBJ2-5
TGTGCCTGGAGTGTAAGGGGTGGGGAAGAGACCCAGTACTTC
CAWSVRGGEETQYF
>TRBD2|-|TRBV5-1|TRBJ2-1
TGCGCCAGCAGCTCGCGAATAAGTCCAGCGGGAGGCAATGAGCAGTTCTTC
CASSSRISPAGGNEQFF
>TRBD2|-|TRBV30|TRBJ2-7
TGTGCCTGGAACTTGGGTCGGACCGGGAGGTCTTACGAGCAGTACTTC
CAWNLGRTGRSYEQYF
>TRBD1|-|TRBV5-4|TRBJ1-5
TGTGCCAGCAGCCTGGGGGGCAGGGGGGCTAATAGCAATCAGCCCCAGCATTTT
CASSLGGRGANSNQPQHF
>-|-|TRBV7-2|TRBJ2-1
TGTGCCAGCAGCTCAGTCTCCTACAATGAGCAGTTCTTC
CASSSVSYNEQFF
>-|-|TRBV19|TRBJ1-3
TGTGCCAGTAGTATTCTCGGGGTGGCTACTGGAAACACCATATATTTT
CASSILGVATGNTIYF
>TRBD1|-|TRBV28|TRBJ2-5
TGTGCCAGCAGTTTCCAGGGGGCAGTCCGGGAGACCCAGTACTTC
CASSFQGAVRETQYF